Included here is one T cell receptor beta chain sequence, with context. This clonotype was counted only a few times. The antigen it recognizes is unknown. No per-base quality is available; no much larger clone lies one base away. Spanning cysteine to phenylalanine, the CDR3 consists of 15 amino acids. Only CDR3 DNA is held: 45 bases, read in frame from base 1. From V the trimming removes 4 bases and from J it removes 12 bases, while the gene matches leave 11 bases of the junction unaccounted for. The germline V gene yields LGHNA for CDR1 and YSLEER for CDR2. Library method: PCR. Sequencing used a NextSeq 500. Bulk TCR libraries were prepared as previously described, using TCR primers listed in Table S5. Total RNA was purified with the Qiagen AllPrep DNA/RNA kit. Before analysis, reads from multiple sequencing runs of the same library were pooled. As for the original processing: Only reads with exact TCR constant sequence were kept, trimmed to 150 nt, and grouped by their 12-nt molecular barcodes. Reads in each barcode group were sub-clustered using a 15% Levenshtein threshold, and a quality-weighted consensus sequence was built for each RNA molecule. Non-functional sequences were filtered out, along with any lower-count sequence sitting one edit away from another sequence. On the basis of fitting two negative binomial distributions, barcode sub-clusters with fewer than 20% of the maximum read count were discarded. TCRdb trimmed public reads at Q25 via fastp, called clones via MiXCR and kept in-frame beta chains. Here each entry gathers all rows of one CDR3 protein and keeps the most common genes and DNA. What appears here as the V and J calls and clone size reflects TCRdb's work, not the paper's. Here the sample has about 510,000 distinct CDR3 sequences; about 25% occur a single time. The biggest ten clones account for 0.7% to 0.9% of the sample.

This sample was taken from a study of molecular identifiers for immune sequencing clone quantification listed by TCRdb under 2018. About the full investigation: For a replicate experiment, the RNA from either around 20,000 or 99,000 naive CD8 T cells was divided into five aliquots, and four of those aliquots went on to sequencing. This methods study benchmarked molecular-identifier clustering-based TCR repertoire sequencing (MIDCIRS) and TCR RNA copy counting, using CD8 T cells to do so.

Libraries of naive CD8 T cells were built from anywhere between about 18,000 and 1,000,000 sorted cells, with 10%, 30% or 50% of the purified RNA used. Naive CD8 T cells, defined as CD8+CD4-CCR7+CD45RA+, were FACS-sorted into RLT Plus buffer on a BD FACSAria II. To test detection sensitivity, Jurkat RNA equivalent to over 8 TCR copies was spiked into samples of roughly 20,000-1,100,000 naive CD8 T cells. Enrichment of CD8 T cells was performed with RosetteSep CD8+ T Cell Enrichment Cocktail and Ficoll-Paque, after which ACK red cell lysis was carried out. What the study reported, not specific to this receptor: In CMV-specific effector cells, clones with more than 20 RNA copies contained over 97% of molecules, whereas in naive cells such clones contained under 1% of molecules. Highly expanded clone sizes could be underestimated because identical TCR molecules may share a barcode. When barcode sub-clustering was omitted, TCR diversity was inflated by chimeric consensus sequences, with chimeras reaching as high as 47%. Naive libraries contained spiked-in Jurkat TCR RNA (10 copies' worth), which is not part of the donor repertoire. Modeling indicated roughly 3.3 TCR RNA copies recovered per cell, compared with 9.5 to 10 by digital PCR, which implies a capture efficiency of 25% to 35%. Even against a background of 750,000 to 1,000,000 naive CD8 T cells, spiked-in Jurkat TCR RNA amounting to a single cell's worth was reported to be detectable.

Material: naive CD8+ T cells from blood, with Jurkat cell RNA spiked in. According to the study, the label for this sample's cell subset or site signals: FACS-sorted CD8+CD4-CCR7+CD45RA+ naive T cells. This clonotype originated in a human donor in good health. Some libraries in this study had Jurkat cell RNA spiked in. The chain couples TRBV4-3 to TRBJ2-1, with TRBD1 matching 11 junction bases. Here the CDR3 is given as CASSLGQGARWVQFF. The DNA sequence is TGCGCCAGCAGCCTCGGACAGGGGGCCCGTTGGGTGCAGTTCTTC.